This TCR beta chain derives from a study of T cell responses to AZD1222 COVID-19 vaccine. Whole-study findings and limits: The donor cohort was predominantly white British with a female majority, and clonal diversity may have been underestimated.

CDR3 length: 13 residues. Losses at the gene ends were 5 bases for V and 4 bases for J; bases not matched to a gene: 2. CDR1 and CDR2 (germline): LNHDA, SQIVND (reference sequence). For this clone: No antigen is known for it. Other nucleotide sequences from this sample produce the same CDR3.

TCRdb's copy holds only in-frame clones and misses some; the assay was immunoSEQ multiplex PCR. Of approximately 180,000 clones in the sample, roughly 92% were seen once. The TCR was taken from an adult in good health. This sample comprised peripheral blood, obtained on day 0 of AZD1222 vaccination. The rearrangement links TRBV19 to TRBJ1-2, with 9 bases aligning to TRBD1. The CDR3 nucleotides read TGTGCCAGTAGTCCGGGACAGGGCTATGGCTACACCTTC. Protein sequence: CASSPGQGYGYTF.